Following are 14 T cell receptor beta chains from one sample sequenced in a study of T cells in women clearing cervical HPV infection. The table came from immunoSEQ multiplex PCR; TCRdb's copy has only in-frame clones and leaves some out. The record lists 19,000 or so clones, of which the ten most abundant hold about 15%. The sequenced sample consisted of blood buffy coat. Source of these receptors: a woman between 18 and 70 years old with a cervical HPV16 infection that either progressed to CIN3+ or cleared (not recorded which).

The sequenced part of the CDR3 DNA is TGTGCCAGCTCACCTTATCACAGCGGGGTCAGGTCCTACGAG. This codes for CASSPYHSGVRSYE. The CDR3 reads in full as CASSPYHSGVRSYEQYF. This rearrangement joins TRBV18 to TRBJ2-7, with 7 bases lining up with TRBD2. The missing CDR3 end, 3 residues past where the read stops, is filled in from the germline J gene. Per germline, CDR1 KGHSH and CDR2 LQKENI. The CDR3 length is 17 residues. The V gene end was trimmed by 3 bases and the J gene end by 1 base; junction bases not matched to a gene: 12.

Of note for this clone: The read comes to an end 3 residues before the CDR3 does, leaving the germline J gene to fill in the end. The V call is TRBV11-2, the J call TRBJ2-1; 7 bases are a match to TRBD1. V lost 5 bases to trimming and J lost 2 bases; unmatched junction nucleotides: 6. The CDR3 spans 15 residues. Germline CDR1 reads SGHAT; CDR2 reads FQNNGV. The CDR3 sequence: CASSPGTVAYNEQFF. CDR3 bases read: TGTGCCAGCAGCCCCGGGACAGTGGCCTACAATGAG.

The covered CDR3 bases are TGTGCCAGCAGTGACTCGAGTCGGGGGACTGAA. This encodes CASSDSSRGTE. The full CDR3 sequence reads CASSDSSRGTEAFF. The rearrangement joins TRBV6-4 to TRBJ1-1, with D perhaps matching TRBD1 (5 bases). The missing CDR3 end, 3 residues past where the read stops, is filled in from the germline J gene. CDR1 MRHNA and CDR2 SNTAGT come from the germline V gene. Trimming left V 0 bases short and J 5 bases short, with 10 bases between. CDR3 size: 14 residues.

The CDR3 loop is CASRSSGAYRGDTQYF. CDR3 bases read: TGTGCCAGCAGATCTAGCGGGGCCTACAGGGGAGATACG. The rearrangement uses TRBV7-8 and TRBJ2-3; TRBD2 matches 9 bases. The DNA ends 3 residues before the CDR3 does, and the rest of the CDR3 is filled in from the germline J gene. Germline assignment: CDR1 SGHVS and CDR2 FQNEAQ. CDR3 length: 16 amino acids. V shed 6 bases and J 5 bases; nucleotides not matched to a gene: 12.

With regard to this clone: Sequencing ends 3 residues short of the CDR3 end; the germline J gene provides the rest. The chain employs TRBV5-6 and TRBJ2-5; 9 bases align to TRBD1. Germline-derived CDR1 and CDR2 are SGHDT and YYEEEE. The V segment lost 3 bases and the J segment 5 bases; nucleotides outside the gene matches: 8. The CDR3 loop spans 15 amino acids. The CDR3 reads CASSCTGTGCETQYF. CDR3 bases read: TGTGCCAGCAGCTGCACCGGGACAGGGTGTGAGACC. Together with reference TRBV5-6 and TRBJ2-5, the CDR3 gives the full variable domain: DAGVTQSPTHLIKTRGQQVTLRCSPKSGHDTVSWYQQALGQGPQFIFQYYEEEERQRGNFPDRFSGHQFPNYSSELNVNALLLGDSALYLCASSCTGTGCETQYFGPGTRLLVL.

Comment on this clone: Coverage ceases 3 residues before the CDR3 finishes, and the germline J gene fills in the end. This chain links TRBV7-9 with TRBJ1-2, with unresolved D. Germline V gives CDR1 SEHNR, CDR2 FQNEAQ (reference sequence). The CDR3 sequence is 14 residues long. CDR3 protein: CASSLQAGVDDYTF. The CDR3 DNA, read in part, is TGTGCCAGCAGCTTACAAGCGGGAGTAGACGAC. The full variable domain, completed using reference TRBV7-9 and TRBJ1-2, is DTGVSQNPRHKITKRGQNVTFRCDPISEHNRLYWYRQTLGQGPEFLTYFQNEAQLEKSRLLSDRFSAERPKGSFSTLEIQRTEQGDSAMYLCASSLQAGVDDYTFGSGTRLTVV.

In terms of frequency, this clone is medium-sized (0.01 to 0.1%). CDR3 DNA (partial): TGTGCCAGCAGCTTAACAGGGGGGGTGCTTTATGGC. This sequence encodes CASSLTGGVLYG. The CDR3 in full is CASSLTGGVLYGYTF. V gene TRBV7-2 combines with J gene TRBJ1-2; 8 positions match TRBD1. Coverage ceases 3 residues before the CDR3 finishes, and the germline J gene fills in the end. The CDR3 covers 15 residues. The V gene end was trimmed by 2 bases and the J gene end by 5 bases; junction bases not matched to a gene: 7. Germline CDR1 and CDR2: SGHTA and FQGNSA.

Concerning this clone itself: Read coverage stops 3 residues before the CDR3 terminus; the germline J gene supplies the remainder. The V call is TRBV5-1, the J call TRBJ2-7; possibly TRBD1 for D (5 bases). CDR1 is SGHRS and CDR2 is YFSETQ in the germline V gene. The CDR3 is made up of 14 amino acids. V was shortened by 0 bases and J by 3 bases, with 10 bases between the two germline ends. The chain's CDR3 is CASSLGQSGYEQYF. CDR3 DNA, as far as it was read: TGCGCCAGCAGCTTGGGACAGTCGGGCTACGAG.

As concerns this clone: The CDR3 end is not reached by the read, which stops 3 residues before it; the germline J gene fills it in. The rearrangement joins TRBV10-3 to TRBJ2-5, with D uncertain. The germline V gene encodes CDR1 ENHRY and CDR2 SYGVKD. There are 14 residues in the CDR3. V was pared by 2 bases and J by 3 bases, with 10 bases between. The sequenced part of the CDR3 DNA is TGTGCCATCAGTGAGGGGTCAGGAAAAGAGACC. Amino acid sequence: CAISEGSGKET. The entire CDR3 reads CAISEGSGKETQYF.

Judged by frequency, this clone is medium-sized (0.01 to 0.1%). Read data end 3 residues before the CDR3 end; the end is taken from the germline J gene. V gene TRBV14 combines with J gene TRBJ2-2; D gene ambiguous. V dropped 4 bases and J dropped 5 bases, with 17 bases sitting between them. CDR3 size: 16 residues. Per the germline V gene, CDR1 is SGHDN and CDR2 is FVKESK. CDR3 DNA (partial): TGTGCCAGCAGCCCTTTCGTGGGTGTGCGGACCGGGGAG. Translation: CASSPFVGVRTGE. The CDR3 in full is CASSPFVGVRTGELFF.

A remark on this clone: From the germline J gene comes the end of the CDR3, since the read stops 3 residues before it. The gene calls are TRBV20-1 and TRBJ2-1, with TRBD1 matching over 9 bases. Germline trimming cut 2 bases from V and 8 bases from J; bases unmatched to any gene: 7. Germline CDR1 is DFQATT and CDR2 is SNEGSKA (reference sequence). CDR3 size: 14 residues. The CDR3: CSARPGQGLHEQFF. The CDR3 DNA, read in part, is TGCAGTGCTAGACCGGGACAGGGCCTTCATGAG.

Regarding this clone: The CDR3 extends 3 residues past the end of the read, so its final part is completed from the germline J gene. The V call is TRBV3-1 (or the pseudogene TRBV3-2), the J call TRBJ2-4; TRBD1 matches at 11 bases. The V gene's germline CDR1 is LGHDT and CDR2 YNNKEL (reference sequence). This CDR3 spans 14 amino acids. V shed 3 bases and J 9 bases; nucleotides not matched to a gene: 4. CDR3 bases read: TGTGCCAGCAGCCAGGGACAGGGGGATGGCATT. Its translation is CASSQGQGDGI. The full CDR3 protein reads CASSQGQGDGIQYF.

Of note for this clone: The read gets to within 3 residues of the CDR3 end, and the germline J gene fills in the rest. The rearrangement joins TRBV7-6 to TRBJ2-1, with 15 positions matching TRBD2. Germline-derived CDR1 and CDR2 are SGHVS and FNYEAQ. The ends lost 5 bases at V and 6 bases at J; junction bases unmatched: 5. This CDR3 is 16 amino acids long. The CDR3 is CASSPRTSGGANEQFF. The part of the CDR3 DNA that was read is TGTGCCAGCAGCCCGAGGACTAGCGGGGGGGCCAATGAG.

On this clone itself: The CDR3 goes on 3 residues after the read ends, and that part is filled in from the germline J gene. The V gene is TRBV14, the J gene TRBJ1-6, with TRBD1 identical over 9 bases. The CDR3 consists of 15 residues. The V gene end was trimmed by 1 base and the J gene end by 8 bases; junction bases not matched to a gene: 3. The V gene's germline CDR1 is SGHDN and CDR2 FVKESK. The CDR3 sequence: CASSQGDRVDSPLHF. CDR3 DNA, as far as it was read: TGTGCCAGCAGCCAAGGGGACAGGGTGGATTCACCC.